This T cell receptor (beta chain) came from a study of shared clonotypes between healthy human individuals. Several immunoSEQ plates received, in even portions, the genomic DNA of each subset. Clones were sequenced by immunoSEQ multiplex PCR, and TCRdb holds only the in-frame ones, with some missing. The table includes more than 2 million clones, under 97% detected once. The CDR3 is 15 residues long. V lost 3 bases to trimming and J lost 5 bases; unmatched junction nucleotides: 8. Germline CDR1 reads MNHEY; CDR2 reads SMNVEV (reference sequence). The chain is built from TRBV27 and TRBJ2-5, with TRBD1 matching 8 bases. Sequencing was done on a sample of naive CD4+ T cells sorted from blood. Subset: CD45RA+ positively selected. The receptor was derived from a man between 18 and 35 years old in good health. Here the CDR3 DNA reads TGTGCCAGCAGTTTGCGGTCAGGGGGCCGGGAGACCCAGTACTTC. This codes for CASSLRSGGRETQYF.